This is a list of T cell receptor beta chains from one sample in a study of shared clonotypes between healthy human individuals. Clones were sequenced by immunoSEQ multiplex PCR, and TCRdb holds only the in-frame ones, with some missing. The table lists about 2 million clones, about 95% of them singletons. The source material was naive CD8+ T cells sorted from blood. Receptor source: a man younger than 30 in good health. Both conserved end residues are part of each CDR3. D genes are given only for firm matches. Clone size is shown for a subset of rows, as once, few, many or a class of expanded clone.

clone_size j_call d_call v_call cdr3_aa cdr3_nt
. TRBJ1-1 . TRBV12-5 CASGSGHITEAFF TGTGCTAGTGGCTCGGGGCACATCACTGAAGCTTTCTTT
. TRBJ2-2 TRBD2 TRBV7-9 CASSSGTSGNTGELFF TGTGCCAGCAGCTCGGGGACTAGCGGCAACACCGGGGAGCTGTTTTTT
once TRBJ1-2 . TRBV10-3 CAISGYSTGGARIYGYTF TGTGCCATCAGTGGCTATTCGACAGGAGGTGCCAGGATATATGGCTACACCTTC
. TRBJ2-3 . TRBV7-2 CASSRVETGDTQYF TGTGCCAGCAGCCGCGTAGAAACGGGAGATACGCAGTATTTT
. TRBJ1-1 . TRBV5-6 CASSSIMEVQTEAFF TGTGCCAGCAGCTCTATAATGGAGGTACAAACTGAAGCTTTCTTT
. TRBJ2-7 . TRBV18 CASSAYYEQYF TGTGCCAGCTCCGCCTACTACGAGCAGTACTTC
. TRBJ2-1 . TRBV7-8 CASSLIVGQGNEQFF TGTGCCAGCAGCTTGATCGTGGGACAAGGGAATGAGCAGTTCTTC
. TRBJ2-7 . TRBV6-6 CASSPNDRYYEQYF TGTGCCAGCAGCCCAAACGACAGATACTACGAGCAGTACTTC
. TRBJ2-5 . TRBV13 CASSFRGSETQYF TGTGCCAGCAGCTTTCGAGGGTCAGAGACCCAGTACTTC
. TRBJ2-7 TRBD2 TRBV9 CASSLGLAGENEQYF TGTGCCAGCAGCCTCGGGCTAGCGGGAGAAAACGAGCAGTACTTC
. TRBJ1-3 . TRBV27 CASSSLGSTTGNTIYF TGTGCCAGCAGTTCGTTGGGATCCACAACTGGAAACACCATATATTTT
. TRBJ2-4 TRBD2 TRBV2 CASSEFVGLAEQLAKNIQYF TGTGCCAGCAGTGAATTCGTCGGCCTAGCGGAACAACTAGCCAAAAACATTCAGTACTTC
. TRBJ2-1 . TRBV11-2 CASSLGGSTNEQFF TGTGCCAGCAGCTTAGGGGGCTCTACGAATGAGCAGTTCTTC
. TRBJ2-5 TRBD2 TRBV28 CASSPIAGAQETQYF TGTGCCAGCAGTCCCATAGCGGGGGCCCAAGAGACCCAGTACTTC
. TRBJ2-1 . TRBV11-2 CASSLESDDNEQFF TGTGCCAGCAGCTTAGAATCGGATGACAATGAGCAGTTCTTC
. TRBJ2-3 TRBD1 TRBV10-3 CAITLEDRADTQYF TGTGCCATCACCCTCGAGGACAGGGCAGATACGCAGTATTTT
. TRBJ2-2 . TRBV9 CASSEPKSGRGTGELFF TGTGCCAGCAGCGAGCCGAAGTCGGGTCGGGGCACCGGGGAGCTGTTTTTT
. TRBJ1-5 TRBD1 TRBV9 CASSEGQALEAQHF TGTGCCAGCAGCGAAGGACAGGCCCTAGAGGCCCAGCATTTT
. TRBJ2-7 TRBD1 TRBV27 CASSFGTAFYEQYF TGTGCCAGCAGTTTCGGGACAGCTTTTTACGAGCAGTACTTC
. TRBJ1-6 . TRBV27 CASSLSAVSPLHF TGTGCCAGCAGTCTGTCAGCGGTCTCACCCCTCCACTTT
. TRBJ2-7 TRBD2 TRBV7-6 CASSHGLGYEQYF TGTGCCAGCAGTCATGGACTAGGCTACGAGCAGTACTTC
. TRBJ2-3 TRBD2 TRBV27 CASSWIGEGGTDTQYF TGTGCCAGCAGTTGGATAGGGGAGGGCGGGACAGATACGCAGTATTTT
once TRBJ2-1 TRBD2 TRBV29-1 CSVVLAGGSYNEQFF TGCAGCGTTGTCCTAGCGGGAGGCTCCTACAATGAGCAGTTCTTC
. TRBJ1-1 . TRBV9 CASSSDGYTEAFF TGTGCCAGCAGCTCGGACGGGTACACTGAAGCTTTCTTT
. TRBJ1-3 . TRBV5-3 CATKGRISGNTIYF TGTGCCACCAAAGGGCGTATATCTGGAAACACCATATATTTT
. TRBJ2-2 . TRBV5-6 CASSFLGTGELFF TGTGCCAGCAGCTTCTTAGGCACCGGGGAGCTGTTTTTT
. TRBJ2-7 TRBD2 TRBV7-9 CASSSRTSGSPYEQYF TGTGCCAGCAGCTCCCGGACTAGCGGGAGCCCCTACGAGCAGTACTTC
. TRBJ2-7 TRBD2 TRBV11-2 CASSSLAGGLRYGQYF TGTGCCAGCAGCTCGTTAGCGGGAGGGCTCCGTTACGGGCAGTACTTC
. TRBJ2-3 TRBD1 TRBV27 CASNRGLSTDTQYF TGTGCCAGCAACAGGGGGCTGAGCACAGATACGCAGTATTTT
. TRBJ2-1 TRBD2 TRBV7-9 CASSLAQASGGASDEQFF TGTGCCAGCAGCTTAGCGCAGGCTAGCGGGGGGGCCTCGGATGAGCAGTTCTTC
. TRBJ1-2 . TRBV9 CASSTLSYGYTF TGTGCCAGCAGCACTCTCAGTTATGGCTACACCTTC
. TRBJ2-5 . TRBV10-1 CASSDSSEQETQYF TGCGCCAGCAGTGACTCTAGCGAACAAGAGACCCAGTACTTC
. TRBJ2-5 TRBD2 TRBV13 CASSLRLAGDKETQYF TGTGCCAGCAGCTTGCGGCTAGCGGGGGATAAAGAGACCCAGTACTTC
. TRBJ2-7 . TRBV27 CASSPGRTYEQYF TGTGCCAGCAGCCCGGGACGGACCTACGAGCAGTACTTC
. TRBJ2-7 . TRBV5-1 CASRGGGPYSYEQYF TGCGCCAGCAGGGGGGGAGGACCGTACTCCTACGAGCAGTACTTC
. TRBJ2-7 TRBD2 TRBV4-3 CASSQDPGEGSYEQYF TGCGCCAGCAGCCAAGATCCGGGGGAGGGATCCTACGAGCAGTACTTC
. TRBJ2-3 . TRBV27 CASSLGSTDTQYF TGTGCCAGCAGTTTGGGGAGCACAGATACGCAGTATTTT
once TRBJ2-7 TRBD1 TRBV7-4 CASSSIQQGYEQYF TGTGCCAGCAGCTCGATACAACAGGGGTACGAGCAGTACTTC
. TRBJ2-7 . TRBV5-1 CASSGDYEQYF TGCGCCAGCAGCGGGGATTACGAGCAGTACTTC
. TRBJ1-2 TRBD1 TRBV29-1 CSVGNRGSNYGYTF TGCAGCGTTGGAAACAGGGGCTCTAACTATGGCTACACCTTC
. TRBJ2-7 . TRBV14 CASSHPRVGGSYEQYF TGTGCCAGCAGCCACCCCCGGGTGGGGGGCTCCTACGAGCAGTACTTC
. TRBJ1-2 . TRBV10-2 CASSESVGYGYTF TGCGCCAGCAGTGAGTCGGTGGGTTATGGCTACACCTTC
. TRBJ2-2 TRBD1 TRBV7-6 CASSLTGEGELFF TGTGCCAGCAGCTTAACAGGGGAAGGGGAGCTGTTTTTT
. TRBJ1-2 . TRBV28 CASSLSIQGGDYGYTF TGTGCCAGCAGTTTATCGATCCAGGGCGGGGACTATGGCTACACCTTC
. TRBJ1-2 TRBD1 TRBV6-1 CASRDGQGVGYTF TGTGCCAGCAGAGATGGACAGGGGGTTGGCTACACCTTC